This note documents a single TCR beta chain sequence. Its target is not known. Germline lookup yields CDR1 MNHNY and CDR2 SVGAGI (reference sequence). There are 13 residues in the CDR3. With 8 bases removed from V and 4 bases from J, the gap between germline ends came to 14 bases. These data belong to a study of early T cells in non-severe SARS-CoV-2 infection. Study at large: Whole-blood bulk RNA, unsorted, was sequenced, and chains were unpaired.

Whole-study results and caveats: VDJdb matching favored anti-spike CD8 responses, missing private and CD4 specificities.

The TCR library protocol was used to attach unique molecular identifiers. These identifiers were attached to individual cDNA molecules. MiXCR, run by TCRdb on the 5' RACE reads, gives a single entry per CDR3 protein. The data contain 80,000 to 95,000 distinct CDR3 sequences, around a sixth of them seen just once; the ten biggest clones take up around 5%. This chain uses TRBV6-6 with TRBJ1-2; TRBD1 is a possible D gene (5 bases). This receptor was taken from an adult who was a healthcare worker with PCR-confirmed SARS-CoV-2 infection or an uninfected control (not recorded which). This specimen was whole blood, taken at baseline. The CDR3 is CASSPGQIYGYTF. The CDR3 DNA reads TGTGCCAGCTCACCGGGGCAGATCTATGGCTACACCTTC.